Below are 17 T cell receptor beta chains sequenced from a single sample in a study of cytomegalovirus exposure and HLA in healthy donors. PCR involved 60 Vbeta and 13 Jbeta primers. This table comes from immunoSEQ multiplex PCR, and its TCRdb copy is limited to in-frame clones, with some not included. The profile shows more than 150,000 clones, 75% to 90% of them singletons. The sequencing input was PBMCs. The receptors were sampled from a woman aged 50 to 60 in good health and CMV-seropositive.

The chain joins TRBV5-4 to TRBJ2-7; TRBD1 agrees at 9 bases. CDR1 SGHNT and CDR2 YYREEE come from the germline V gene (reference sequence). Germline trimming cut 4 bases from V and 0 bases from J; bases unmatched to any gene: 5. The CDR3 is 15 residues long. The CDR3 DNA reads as TGTGCCAGCAGCCGGGGGACAGGGCTCTCCTACGAGCAGTACTTC. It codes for CASSRGTGLSYEQYF.

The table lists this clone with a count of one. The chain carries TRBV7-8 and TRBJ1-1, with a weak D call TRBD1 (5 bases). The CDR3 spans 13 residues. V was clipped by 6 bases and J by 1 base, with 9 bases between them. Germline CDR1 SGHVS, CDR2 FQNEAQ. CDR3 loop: CASSTDTNTEAFF. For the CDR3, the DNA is TGTGCCAGCAGTACGGACACGAACACTGAAGCTTTCTTT. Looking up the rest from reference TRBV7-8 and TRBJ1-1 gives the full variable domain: GAGVSQSPRYKVAKRGQDVALRCDPISGHVSLFWYQQALGQGPEFLTYFQNEAQLDKSGLPSDRFFAERPEGSVSTLKIQRTQQEDSAVYLCASSTDTNTEAFFGQGTRLTVV.

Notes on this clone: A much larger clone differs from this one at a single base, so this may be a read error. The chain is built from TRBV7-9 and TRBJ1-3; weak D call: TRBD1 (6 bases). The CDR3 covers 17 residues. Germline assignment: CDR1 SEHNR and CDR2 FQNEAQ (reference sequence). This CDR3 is CSSSLETGRTSGNTIYF. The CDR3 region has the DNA TGTTCCAGCAGCTTAGAGACAGGACGTACATCTGGAAACACCATATATTTT.

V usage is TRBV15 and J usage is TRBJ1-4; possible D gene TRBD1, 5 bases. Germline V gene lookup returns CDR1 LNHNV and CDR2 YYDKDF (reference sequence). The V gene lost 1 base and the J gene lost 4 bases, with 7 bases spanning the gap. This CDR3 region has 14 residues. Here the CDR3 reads CATSRGGVNEKLFF. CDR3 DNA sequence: TGTGCCACCAGCAGAGGGGGGGTTAATGAAAAACTGTTTTTT.

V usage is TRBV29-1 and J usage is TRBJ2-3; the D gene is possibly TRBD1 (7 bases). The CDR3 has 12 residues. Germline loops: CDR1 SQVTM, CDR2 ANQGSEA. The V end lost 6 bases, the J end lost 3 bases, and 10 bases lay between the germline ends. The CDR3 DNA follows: TGCAGCGTCGGGGGACAGACAGATACGCAGTATTTT. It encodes CSVGGQTDTQYF.

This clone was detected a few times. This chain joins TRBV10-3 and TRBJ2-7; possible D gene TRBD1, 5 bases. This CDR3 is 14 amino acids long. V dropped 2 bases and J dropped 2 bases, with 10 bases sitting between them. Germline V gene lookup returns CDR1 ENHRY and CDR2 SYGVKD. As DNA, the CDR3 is TGTGCCATCAGTGAGAACCCAGGGCCCTACGAGCAGTACTTC. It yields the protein CAISENPGPYEQYF.

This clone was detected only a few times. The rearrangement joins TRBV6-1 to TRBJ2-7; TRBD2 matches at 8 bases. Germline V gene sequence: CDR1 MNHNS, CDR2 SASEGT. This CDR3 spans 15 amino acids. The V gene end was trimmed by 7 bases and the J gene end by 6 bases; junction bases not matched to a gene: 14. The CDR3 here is CASTEGSGGAGEQYF. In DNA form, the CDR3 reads TGTGCCAGCACCGAAGGATCCGGGGGGGCGGGCGAGCAGTACTTC.

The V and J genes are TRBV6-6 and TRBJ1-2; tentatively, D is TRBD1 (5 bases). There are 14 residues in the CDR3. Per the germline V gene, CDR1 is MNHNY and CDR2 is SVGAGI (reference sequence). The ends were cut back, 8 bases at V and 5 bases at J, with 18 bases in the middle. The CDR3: CASCDGREEYGYTF. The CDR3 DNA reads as TGTGCCAGCTGCGACGGCAGGGAAGAATATGGCTACACCTTC.

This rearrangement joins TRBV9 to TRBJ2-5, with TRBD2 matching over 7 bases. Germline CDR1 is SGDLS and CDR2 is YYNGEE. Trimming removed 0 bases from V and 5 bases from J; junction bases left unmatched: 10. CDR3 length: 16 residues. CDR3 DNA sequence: TGTGCCAGCAGCGTAGGCGGGGGAGGTTCAGGGGAGACCCAGTACTTC. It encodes CASSVGGGGSGETQYF.

CDR3 in DNA: TGCGCCAGCAGCCAAGATACTGTCAAAAACTATGGCTACACCTTC. It is translated as CASSQDTVKNYGYTF. The chain employs TRBV4-3 and TRBJ1-2; D gene ambiguous. V was cut by 0 bases and J by 2 bases, with 10 bases left in between. The CDR3 extends over 15 amino acids. The germline CDR1 and CDR2 sequences are LGHNA and YSLEER.

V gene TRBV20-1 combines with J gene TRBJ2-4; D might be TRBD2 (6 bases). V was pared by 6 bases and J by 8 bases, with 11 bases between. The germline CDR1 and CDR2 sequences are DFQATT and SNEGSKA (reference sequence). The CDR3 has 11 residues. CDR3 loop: CSATPGDIQYF. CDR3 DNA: TGCAGTGCAACCCCGGGGGACATTCAGTACTTC.

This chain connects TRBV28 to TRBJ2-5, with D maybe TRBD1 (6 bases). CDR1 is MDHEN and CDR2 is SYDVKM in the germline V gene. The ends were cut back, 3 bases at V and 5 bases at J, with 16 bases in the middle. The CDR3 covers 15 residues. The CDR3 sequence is CASSFGQGRRETQYF. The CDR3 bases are TGTGCCAGCAGTTTTGGCCAGGGGCGTCGGGAGACCCAGTACTTC.

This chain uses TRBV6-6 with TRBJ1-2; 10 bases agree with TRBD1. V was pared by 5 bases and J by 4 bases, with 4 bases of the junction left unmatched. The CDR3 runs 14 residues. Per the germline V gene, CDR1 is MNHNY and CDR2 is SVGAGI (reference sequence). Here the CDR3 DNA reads TGTGCCAGCAGTAGGGGACAGGGGCCCTATGGCTACACCTTC. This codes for CASSRGQGPYGYTF.

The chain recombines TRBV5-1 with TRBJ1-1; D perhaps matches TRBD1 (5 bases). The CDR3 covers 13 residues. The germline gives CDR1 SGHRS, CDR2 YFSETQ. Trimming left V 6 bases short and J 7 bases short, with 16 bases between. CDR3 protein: CASTPQGFDEAFF. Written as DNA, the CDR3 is TGCGCCAGCACCCCTCAGGGATTTGATGAAGCTTTCTTT. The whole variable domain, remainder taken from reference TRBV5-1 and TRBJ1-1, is KAGVTQTPRYLIKTRGQQVTLSCSPISGHRSVSWYQQTPGQGLQFLFEYFSETQRNKGNFPGRFSGRQFSNSRSEMNVSTLELGDSALYLCASTPQGFDEAFFGQGTRLTVV.

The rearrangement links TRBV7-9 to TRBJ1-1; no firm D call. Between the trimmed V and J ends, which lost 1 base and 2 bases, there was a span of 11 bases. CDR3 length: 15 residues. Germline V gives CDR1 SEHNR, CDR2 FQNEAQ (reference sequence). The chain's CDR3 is CASSLEAGRNTEAFF. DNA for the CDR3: TGTGCCAGCAGCTTAGAAGCGGGGAGAAACACTGAAGCTTTCTTT.

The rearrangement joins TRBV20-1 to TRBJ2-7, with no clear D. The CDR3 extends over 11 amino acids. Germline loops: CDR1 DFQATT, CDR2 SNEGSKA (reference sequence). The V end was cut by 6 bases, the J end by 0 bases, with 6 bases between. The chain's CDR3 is CSALSSYEQYF. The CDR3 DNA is TGCAGTGCGTTGAGCTCCTACGAGCAGTACTTC.

CDR3 DNA sequence: TGTGCCAGCAGTTTCCCGGACAGGGCAACTGAAGCTTTCTTT. As protein: CASSFPDRATEAFF. V and J are TRBV28 and TRBJ1-1; TRBD1 matches at 8 bases. Germline CDR1 and CDR2: MDHEN and SYDVKM. Trimming removed 3 bases from V and 5 bases from J; junction bases left unmatched: 5. The CDR3 consists of 14 residues.